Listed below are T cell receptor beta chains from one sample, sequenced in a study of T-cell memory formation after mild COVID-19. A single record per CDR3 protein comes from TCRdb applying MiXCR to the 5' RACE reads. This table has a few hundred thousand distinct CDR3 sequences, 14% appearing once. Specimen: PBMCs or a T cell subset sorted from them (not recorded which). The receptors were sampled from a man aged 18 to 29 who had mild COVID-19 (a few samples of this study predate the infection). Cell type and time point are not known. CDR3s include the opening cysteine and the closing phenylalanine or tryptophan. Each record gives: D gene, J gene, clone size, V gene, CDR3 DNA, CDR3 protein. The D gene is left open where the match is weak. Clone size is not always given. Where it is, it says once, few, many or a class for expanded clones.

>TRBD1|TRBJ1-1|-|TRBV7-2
TGTGCCAGCAGCCCGTGGACAGGGGGTGACACTGAAGCTTTCTTT
CASSPWTGGDTEAFF
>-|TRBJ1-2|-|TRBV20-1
TGCAGTGCTAGGCTGGCCCTCAACTATGGCTACACCTTC
CSARLALNYGYTF
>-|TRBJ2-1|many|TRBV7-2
TGTGCCAGCAGCTTATATAGGGGGGCTACCACTGGGAATGAGCAGTTCTTC
CASSLYRGATTGNEQFF
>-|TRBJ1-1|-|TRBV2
TGTGCCAGCAGTGAATTTCTGGGGTACACTGAAGCTTTCTTT
CASSEFLGYTEAFF
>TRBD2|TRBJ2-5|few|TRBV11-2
TGTGCCAGCAGCCCGTTAGCGGGGGGGCCGATGGAGACCCAGTACTTC
CASSPLAGGPMETQYF
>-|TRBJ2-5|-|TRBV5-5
TGTGCCAGCAGCTTGGCCGTCACATGGGACATAGCCTCCCAAGAGACCCAGTACTTC
CASSLAVTWDIASQETQYF
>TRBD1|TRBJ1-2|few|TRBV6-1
TGTGCCAGCAGTCGAACCGGGACAGAAACCCTCTATGGCTACACCTTC
CASSRTGTETLYGYTF
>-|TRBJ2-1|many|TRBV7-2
TGTGCCAGCAGCCCGCCGGAGGGGTACAATGAGCAGTTCTTC
CASSPPEGYNEQFF
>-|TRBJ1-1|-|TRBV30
TGTGCCTGGGTTGGGGGGCGGAACACTGAAGCTTTCTTT
CAWVGGRNTEAFF
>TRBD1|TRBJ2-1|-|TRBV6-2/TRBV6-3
TGTGCCAGCAGTCGGATACTGACAGGGCAGGAGCAGTTCTTC
CASSRILTGQEQFF
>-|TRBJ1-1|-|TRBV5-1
TGCGCCAGCAGCTTTAAACCGCAACTCCAGAACACTGAAGCTTTCTTT
CASSFKPQLQNTEAFF
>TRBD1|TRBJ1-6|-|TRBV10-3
TGTGCCATCAGTGAGAGGCTCGGGACAGGATATAATTCACCCCTCCACTTT
CAISERLGTGYNSPLHF
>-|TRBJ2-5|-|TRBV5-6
TGTGCCAGCAGCCCGGGCCCCCTGGAAGAGACCCAGTACTTC
CASSPGPLEETQYF
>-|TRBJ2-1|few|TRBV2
TGTGCCAGCAGTGAGGACGGGAACTACAATGAGCAGTTCTTC
CASSEDGNYNEQFF
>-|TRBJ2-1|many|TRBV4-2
TGTGCCAGCAGCCAGTCGCTAGAGAACAATGAGCAGTTCTTC
CASSQSLENNEQFF
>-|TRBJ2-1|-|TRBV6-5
TGTGCCAGCAGTTACTCGACCCATCCCGGATACAATGAGCAGTTCTTC
CASSYSTHPGYNEQFF
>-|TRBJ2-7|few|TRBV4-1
TGCGCCAGCAGCCCTCAGACAGGGACTGGAGGCGAGCAGTACTTC
CASSPQTGTGGEQYF
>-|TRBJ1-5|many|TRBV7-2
TGTGCCAGCAGCTTAGGCTCTGGACAGCCCCAGCATTTT
CASSLGSGQPQHF
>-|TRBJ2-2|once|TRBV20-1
TGCAGTGCTCATAGGGACGGAACCAACACCGGGGAGCTGTTTTTT
CSAHRDGTNTGELFF
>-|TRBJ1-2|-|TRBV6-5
TGTGCCAGCAGCCAAACCCCAGGGGACTATGGCTACACCTTC
CASSQTPGDYGYTF
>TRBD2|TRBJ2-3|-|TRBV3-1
TGTGCCAGCAAGAATAGCGGGGGGGTAAGGACGCAGTATTTT
CASKNSGGVRTQYF
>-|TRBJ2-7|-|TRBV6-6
TGTGCCAGCAGTTACTCGGCTCCATCGGTCTACGAGCAGTACTTC
CASSYSAPSVYEQYF
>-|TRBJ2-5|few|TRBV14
TGTGCCAGCAGCCAAAAAGGGTTCGGCGAGACCCAGTACTTC
CASSQKGFGETQYF
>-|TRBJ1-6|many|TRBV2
TGTGCCAGCAATCCACCTCCCTCCTATAATTCACCCCTCCACTTT
CASNPPPSYNSPLHF
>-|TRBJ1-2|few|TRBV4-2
TGTGCCAGCAGCCAAGTTCTCGGCGGACATGGCTACACCTTC
CASSQVLGGHGYTF
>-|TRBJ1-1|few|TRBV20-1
TGCAGTGGGTTGGGGGTCACTGAAGCTTTCTTT
CSGLGVTEAFF
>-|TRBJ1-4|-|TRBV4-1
TGCGCCAGCAGCCGCAACCAAGGAGAAAAACTGTTTTTT
CASSRNQGEKLFF
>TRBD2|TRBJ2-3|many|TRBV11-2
TGTGCCAGCAGCTTAGTGGCCCTAGCGGGGGGCACAGATACGCAGTATTTT
CASSLVALAGGTDTQYF
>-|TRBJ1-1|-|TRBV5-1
TGCGCCAGCAGCTTGCACGGGGCTAGGAACACTGAAGCTTTCTTT
CASSLHGARNTEAFF
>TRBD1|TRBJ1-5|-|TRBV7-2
TGTGCCAGCAGCGTGTACCCGGGACAGGGTCGTCAGCCCCAGCATTTT
CASSVYPGQGRQPQHF
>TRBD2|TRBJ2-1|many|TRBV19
TGTGCCAGTAGTATTGACCCGACTAGCGGGGACTACAATGAGCAGTTCTTC
CASSIDPTSGDYNEQFF
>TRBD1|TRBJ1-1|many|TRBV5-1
TGCGCCAGCAGCTACACCGGGACAGGGGGTAACACTGAAGCTTTCTTT
CASSYTGTGGNTEAFF
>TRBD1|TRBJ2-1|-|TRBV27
TGTGCCAGCAGTTTAAGCTTTGGGACAGGCCTGTATGAGCAGTTCTTC
CASSLSFGTGLYEQFF
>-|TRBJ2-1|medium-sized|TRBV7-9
TGTGCCAGCAGCTTAACGGGGGATGAGCAGTTCTTC
CASSLTGDEQFF
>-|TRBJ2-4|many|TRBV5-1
TGCGCCAGCAGCTTGACAGGGGAGGTTGACATTCAGTACTTC
CASSLTGEVDIQYF
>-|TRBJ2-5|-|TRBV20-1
TGCAGTGCTAGAGATCTCACAGGGTCAGAGACCCAGTACTTC
CSARDLTGSETQYF
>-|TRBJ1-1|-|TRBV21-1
TGTGCCAGCAGCAAAGCCACAGTGAACACTGAAGCTTTCTTT
CASSKATVNTEAFF
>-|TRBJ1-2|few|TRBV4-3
TGCGCCAGCAGCCAAGAGAGGCAGGCCTTCTACTATGGCTACACCTTC
CASSQERQAFYYGYTF
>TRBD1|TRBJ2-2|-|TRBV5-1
TGCGCCAGCAGCTTCGGGGCAGGGGGTAACACCGGGGAGCTGTTTTTT
CASSFGAGGNTGELFF
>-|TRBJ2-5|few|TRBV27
TGTGCCAGCAGTTTCGGCCACACGGTTGGAGAGACCCAGTATTTC
CASSFGHTVGETQYF
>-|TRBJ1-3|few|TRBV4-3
TGCGCCAGCAGCCAAGATGTCCGGGGGGAGTCTGGAAACACCATATATTTT
CASSQDVRGESGNTIYF
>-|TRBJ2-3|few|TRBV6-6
TGTGCCAGCAGTTACATAGTCGGCGCCGGGGATACGCAGTATTTT
CASSYIVGAGDTQYF
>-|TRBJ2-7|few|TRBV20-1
TGCAGTGCTAGGGTCGCGGGATCGTACTACGAGCAGTACTTC
CSARVAGSYYEQYF
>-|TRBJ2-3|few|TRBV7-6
TGTGCCAGCAGCTTCTCCGGGACCCACGGCACAGATACGCAGTATTTT
CASSFSGTHGTDTQYF
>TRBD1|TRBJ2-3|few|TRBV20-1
TGCAGTGCTAGATCTATGGACAGGAAAGATACGCAGTATTTT
CSARSMDRKDTQYF
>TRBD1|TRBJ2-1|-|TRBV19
TGTGCCAGTAGTTGGGACAGAAACAATGAGCAGTTCTTC
CASSWDRNNEQFF